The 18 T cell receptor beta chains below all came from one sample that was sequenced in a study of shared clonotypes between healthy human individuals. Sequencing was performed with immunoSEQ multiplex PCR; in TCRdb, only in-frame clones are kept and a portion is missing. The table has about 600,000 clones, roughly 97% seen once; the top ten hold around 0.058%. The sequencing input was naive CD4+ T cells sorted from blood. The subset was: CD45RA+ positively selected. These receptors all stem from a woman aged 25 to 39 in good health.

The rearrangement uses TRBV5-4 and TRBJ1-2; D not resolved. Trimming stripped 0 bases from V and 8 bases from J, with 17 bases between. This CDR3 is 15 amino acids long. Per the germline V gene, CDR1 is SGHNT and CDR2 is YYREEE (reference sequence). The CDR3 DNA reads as TGTGCCAGCAGCTTGGTGTCAGCCCCCCTGGCCGGCTACACCTTC. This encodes CASSLVSAPLAGYTF.

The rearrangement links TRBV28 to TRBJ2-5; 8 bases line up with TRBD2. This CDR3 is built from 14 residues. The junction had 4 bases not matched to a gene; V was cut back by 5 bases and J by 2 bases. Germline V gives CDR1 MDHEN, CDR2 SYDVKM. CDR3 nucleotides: TGTGCCAGCAGTACGGGAGGGAAACAAGAGACCCAGTACTTC. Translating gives CASSTGGKQETQYF.

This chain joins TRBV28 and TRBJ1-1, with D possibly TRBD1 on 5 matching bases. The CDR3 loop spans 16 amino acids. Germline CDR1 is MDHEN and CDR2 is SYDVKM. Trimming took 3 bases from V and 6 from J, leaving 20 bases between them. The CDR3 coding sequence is TGTGCCAGCAGTTTCAGAGCGTACAGGAAGGGAGCTGAAGCTTTCTTT. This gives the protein CASSFRAYRKGAEAFF.

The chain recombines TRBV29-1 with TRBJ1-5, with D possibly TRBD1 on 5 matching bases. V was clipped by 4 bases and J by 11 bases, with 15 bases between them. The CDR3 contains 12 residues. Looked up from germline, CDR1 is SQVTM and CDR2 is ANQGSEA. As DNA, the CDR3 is TGCAGCGTTGCCGGACGGGGCGGGTCCCAGCATTTT. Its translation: CSVAGRGGSQHF. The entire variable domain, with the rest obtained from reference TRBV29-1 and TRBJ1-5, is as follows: SAVISQKPSRDICQRGTSLTIQCQVDSQVTMMFWYRQQPGQSLTLIATANQGSEATYESGFVIDKFPISRPNLTFSTLTVSNMSPEDSSIYLCSVAGRGGSQHFGDGTRLSIL.

CDR3 region: CASSQKLAGADTQYF. As DNA, the CDR3 is TGCGCCAGCAGCCAAAAACTAGCTGGCGCAGATACGCAGTATTTT. V and J are TRBV4-1 and TRBJ2-3, with D maybe TRBD2 (6 bases). The CDR3 has 15 amino acids. The V gene's germline CDR1 is MGHRA and CDR2 YSYEKL. Trimming cost V 2 bases and J 4 bases, with 13 bases left between them.

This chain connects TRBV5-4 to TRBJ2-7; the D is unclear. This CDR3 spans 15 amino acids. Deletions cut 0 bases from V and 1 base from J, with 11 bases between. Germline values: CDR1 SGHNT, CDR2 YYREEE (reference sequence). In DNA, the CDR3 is TGTGCCAGCAGCTTGGGTCTGGACGGATCCTACGAGCAGTACTTC. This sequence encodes CASSLGLDGSYEQYF.

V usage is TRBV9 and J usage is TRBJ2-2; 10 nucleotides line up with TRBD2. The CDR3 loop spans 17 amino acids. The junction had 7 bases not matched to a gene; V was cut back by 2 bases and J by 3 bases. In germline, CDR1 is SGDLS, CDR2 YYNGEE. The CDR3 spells CASSVPASGSYTGELFF. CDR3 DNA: TGTGCCAGCAGCGTCCCGGCTAGCGGGAGTTACACCGGGGAGCTGTTTTTT.

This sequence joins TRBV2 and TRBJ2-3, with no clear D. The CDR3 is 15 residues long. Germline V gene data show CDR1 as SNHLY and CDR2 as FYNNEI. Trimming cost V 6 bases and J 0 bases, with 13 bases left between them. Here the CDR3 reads CASSLQSGSTDTQYF. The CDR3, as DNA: TGTGCCAGCAGCCTTCAGAGTGGCAGCACAGATACGCAGTATTTT. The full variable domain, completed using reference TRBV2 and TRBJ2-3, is EPEVTQTPSHQVTQMGQEVILRCVPISNHLYFYWYRQILGQKVEFLVSFYNNEISEKSEIFDDQFSVERPDGSNFTLKIRSTKLEDSAMYFCASSLQSGSTDTQYFGPGTRLTVL.

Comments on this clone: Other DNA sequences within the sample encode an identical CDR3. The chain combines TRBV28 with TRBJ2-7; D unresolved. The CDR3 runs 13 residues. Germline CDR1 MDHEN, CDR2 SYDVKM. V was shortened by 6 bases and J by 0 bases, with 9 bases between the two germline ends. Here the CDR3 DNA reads TGTGCCAGCAGCCTTACAAGCTCCTACGAGCAGTACTTC. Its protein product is CASSLTSSYEQYF.

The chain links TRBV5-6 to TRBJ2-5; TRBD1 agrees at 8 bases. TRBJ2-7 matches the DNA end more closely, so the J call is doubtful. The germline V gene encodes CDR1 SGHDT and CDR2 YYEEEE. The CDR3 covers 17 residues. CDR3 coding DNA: TGTGCCAGCAGCTTGGTGGGTGGGGCAGGGGGCGAGTACGAGCAGTACTTC. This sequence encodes CASSLVGGAGGEYEQYF.

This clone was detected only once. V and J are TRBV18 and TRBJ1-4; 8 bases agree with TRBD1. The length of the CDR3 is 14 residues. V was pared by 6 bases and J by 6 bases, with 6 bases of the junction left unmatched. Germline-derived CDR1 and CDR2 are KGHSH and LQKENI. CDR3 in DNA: TGTGCCAGCTCCGCAGGGGGCTCTCATGAAAAACTGTTTTTT. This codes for CASSAGGSHEKLFF.

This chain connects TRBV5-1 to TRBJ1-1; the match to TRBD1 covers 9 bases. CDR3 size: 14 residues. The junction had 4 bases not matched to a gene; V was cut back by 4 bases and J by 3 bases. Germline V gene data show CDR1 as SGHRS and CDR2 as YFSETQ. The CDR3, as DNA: TGCGCCAGCAGCGGGGGACAGGGTTACACTGAAGCTTTCTTT. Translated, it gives CASSGGQGYTEAFF.

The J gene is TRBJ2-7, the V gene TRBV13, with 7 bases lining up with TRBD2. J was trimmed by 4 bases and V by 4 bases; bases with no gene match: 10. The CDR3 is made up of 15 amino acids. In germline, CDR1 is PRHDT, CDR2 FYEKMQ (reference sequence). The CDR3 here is CASSSSPREGYEQYF. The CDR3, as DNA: TGTGCCAGCAGCTCTTCCCCCAGGGAGGGTTACGAGCAGTACTTC.

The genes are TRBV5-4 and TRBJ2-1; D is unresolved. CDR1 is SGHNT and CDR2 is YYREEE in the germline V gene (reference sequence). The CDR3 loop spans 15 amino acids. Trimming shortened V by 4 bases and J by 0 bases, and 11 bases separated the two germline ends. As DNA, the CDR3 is TGTGCCAGCAGCCGAACTCAGAGCTCCTACAATGAGCAGTTCTTC. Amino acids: CASSRTQSSYNEQFF.

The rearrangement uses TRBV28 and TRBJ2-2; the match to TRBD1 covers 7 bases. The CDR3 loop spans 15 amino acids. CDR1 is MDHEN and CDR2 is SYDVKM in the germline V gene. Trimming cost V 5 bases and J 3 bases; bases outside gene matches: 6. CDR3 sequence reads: CASSPRGLDTGELFF. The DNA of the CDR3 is TGTGCCAGCAGTCCGAGGGGGCTGGACACCGGGGAGCTGTTTTTT.

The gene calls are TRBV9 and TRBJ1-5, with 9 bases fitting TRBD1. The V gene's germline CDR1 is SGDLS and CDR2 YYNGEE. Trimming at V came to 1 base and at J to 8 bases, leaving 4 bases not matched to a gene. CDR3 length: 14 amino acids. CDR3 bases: TGTGCCAGCAGCGTACAGGACAGGGGAAAGCCCCAGCATTTT. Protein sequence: CASSVQDRGKPQHF.

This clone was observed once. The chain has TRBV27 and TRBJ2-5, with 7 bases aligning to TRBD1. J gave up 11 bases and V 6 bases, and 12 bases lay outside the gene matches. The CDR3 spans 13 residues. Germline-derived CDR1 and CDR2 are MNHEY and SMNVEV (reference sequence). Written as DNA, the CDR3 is TGTGCCAGCAGCGGACAGGTTAAGGGTGAGCAGTACTTC. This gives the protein CASSGQVKGEQYF.

CDR3 sequence: CASRATGFGYTF. In DNA form, the CDR3 reads TGTGCCAGCAGGGCGACAGGATTCGGCTACACCTTC. This chain connects TRBV28 to TRBJ1-2; a weak D match, TRBD1 (6 bases). The CDR3 length is 12 residues. The V and J ends lost 6 bases and 8 bases respectively, with 13 bases between them. The germline V gene has CDR1 MDHEN and CDR2 SYDVKM.